What follows are 4 T cell receptor beta chains derived from one specimen sequenced in a study of CXCR3-negative and CXCR3-positive naive CD8 T cells. Carrying UMI labels, the TRB cDNA libraries were prepared through 5' RACE. For each CDR3 protein, TCRdb gives one entry from its re-call of the 5' RACE reads, without DNA. The repertoire table contains 150,000 or so distinct CDR3 sequences. The sequenced sample was naive CXCR3- CD8+ T cells from blood. Subset denoted: CD45RO-CCR7+CD27+CD95- naive CD8+ T cells lacking CXCR3 (TNR3-). The source is a human donor in good health. Some clones in this sample may be carry-over from other donors' samples.

This chain uses TRBV6-2 or TRBV6-3 with TRBJ1-2. CDR3 length equals 13 residues. Germline V lookup: CDR1 MNHEY, CDR2 SVGEGT. The CDR3 here is CASSYTQASGYTF.

CDR3 sequence: CDSSVADGPGEGYTF. The chain uses TRBV9 and TRBJ1-2; the D gene TCRdb calls, TRBD1, cannot be checked with no DNA. CDR3 length: 15 amino acids. Germline loops: CDR1 SGDLS, CDR2 YYNGEE.

The chain links TRBV29-1 to TRBJ2-2. CDR1 is SQVTM, CDR2 ANQGSEA, per germline. CDR3 length: 14 amino acids. CDR3 region: CSVSGTENTGELFF.

CDR3 protein: CASSQDPQGASYEQYF. The genes are TRBV4-1 and TRBJ2-7; the TCRdb D gene call, TRBD1, has no DNA to confirm it. Germline V gene data show CDR1 as MGHRA and CDR2 as YSYEKL. The CDR3 totals 16 residues.